Listed here are 16 T cell receptor beta chains from one sample, sequenced in a study of T cell repertoires in cytomegalovirus infection. Antigen specificity for these receptors is unknown. TCRdb analysed the reads with MiXCR anew, one entry per CDR3 protein. The sample holds approximately 1,000,000 distinct CDR3 sequences, approximately 33% seen once. The sample here was cultured CD8+ T cells from PBMCs, taken from culture after CMV antigen stimulation. These receptors originate from a human donor in good health (CMV status not recorded). Some clones in this sample may be carry-over from other donors' samples.

This clonotype was observed at least ten times. V gene TRBV19 combines with J gene TRBJ1-2; TRBD1 aligns across 7 bases. The J segment lost 7 bases and the V segment lost 2 bases, leaving 10 bases of the junction unmatched. Germline CDR1 reads LNHDA; CDR2 reads SQIVND (reference sequence). This CDR3 region has 15 residues. The CDR3 loop reads CASSISGTGAAGYTF. CDR3 in DNA: TGTGCCAGTAGTATAAGTGGAACAGGGGCGGCTGGCTACACCTTC.

This sequence joins TRBV7-6 and TRBJ2-7, with D possibly called TRBD1 or TRBD2 (5 bases each). The CDR3 length is 13 residues. V was trimmed by 7 bases and J by 2 bases, leaving 12 bases between them. Germline assignment: CDR1 SGHVS and CDR2 FNYEAQ. CDR3 nucleotide sequence: TGTGCCAGCACCGAAGGGGAGACCTACGAGCAGTACTTC. Protein: CASTEGETYEQYF.

The rearrangement uses TRBV19 and TRBJ1-1; weak D call: TRBD1 (5 bases). Germline CDR1 LNHDA, CDR2 SQIVND (reference sequence). The CDR3 length is 14 residues. V was pared by 6 bases and J by 4 bases, with 15 bases between. The CDR3 reads CASRSVGRGTEAFF. In nucleotides, the CDR3 is TGTGCCAGTAGAAGTGTTGGTAGGGGCACTGAAGCTTTCTTT.

V usage is TRBV6-2 or TRBV6-3 and J usage is TRBJ2-5; 7 nucleotides agree with TRBD1. CDR3 size: 15 residues. CDR1 is MNHEY and CDR2 is SVGEGT in the germline V gene. J lost 1 base, V lost 4 bases, and 6 bases had no gene match. The CDR3 nucleotides are TGTGCCAGCAGTTCCCACAGGGGTTCCCAAGAGACCCAGTACTTC. Translation: CASSSHRGSQETQYF.

The rearrangement uses TRBV28 and TRBJ2-2; 8 bases fit TRBD1. Germline loops: CDR1 MDHEN, CDR2 SYDVKM. This CDR3 is built from 16 residues. With 2 bases clipped from V and 1 base from J, the junction kept 3 bases outside the gene matches. CDR3: CASSLRRGLNTGELFF. CDR3 nucleotide sequence: TGTGCCAGCAGTTTACGCAGGGGGCTGAACACCGGGGAGCTGTTTTTT.

V is TRBV4-1 and J is TRBJ2-7; D may be TRBD2 (6 bases). Trimming took off 4 bases at V and 8 bases at J, with 12 bases between the two ends. Germline loops: CDR1 MGHRA, CDR2 YSYEKL. The CDR3 extends over 12 amino acids. CDR3 protein: CASSPGTQKQYF. The DNA for the CDR3 is TGCGCCAGCAGCCCCGGGACTCAAAAGCAGTACTTC.

This clonotype was recorded at least ten times. The chain couples TRBV2 to TRBJ1-1; 10 nucleotides agree with TRBD1. This CDR3 has 14 amino acids. The germline gives CDR1 SNHLY, CDR2 FYNNEI. The V gene end was trimmed by 6 bases and the J gene end by 4 bases; junction bases not matched to a gene: 5. CDR3 amino acids: CASRAGTGVTEAFF. CDR3 coding DNA: TGTGCCAGCAGGGCAGGGACAGGGGTCACTGAAGCTTTCTTT.

Only a few counts were recorded for this clonotype. A junction boundary mismatches the germline segment, possibly from a read error. The rearrangement uses TRBV12-3 or TRBV12-4 and TRBJ2-7, with D possibly matching TRBD1 (6 bases). This CDR3 comprises 11 residues. The CDR3, as DNA: TGTGCCACCAGTGGACAGTACGAGCAGTACTTC. Amino acids: CATSGQYEQYF.

This clonotype was seen many times. The chain uses TRBV7-8 and TRBJ2-1; TRBD1 might be the D (5 bases). The V and J ends lost 4 bases and 6 bases respectively, with 16 bases between them. Germline lookup yields CDR1 SGHVS and CDR2 FQNEAQ. The CDR3 is 15 amino acids. Written as DNA, the CDR3 is TGTGCCAGCAGCTCGTCATTGGGGCGTATCAATGAGCAGTTCTTC. It yields the protein CASSSSLGRINEQFF.

The chain links TRBV12-5 to TRBJ1-1; TRBD1 agrees at 9 bases. The junction had 12 bases not matched to a gene; V was cut back by 0 bases and J by 4 bases. CDR3 length: 18 residues. Germline loops: CDR1 LGHNT, CDR2 FRNRAP. CDR3 region: CASGLVLDGTGNPTEAFF. CDR3 bases: TGTGCTAGTGGTTTGGTACTTGATGGGACAGGGAATCCCACTGAAGCTTTCTTT.

The chain combines TRBV10-3 with TRBJ2-3; 9 nucleotides line up with TRBD2. There are 18 residues in the CDR3. The germline gives CDR1 ENHRY, CDR2 SYGVKD. V was pared by 0 bases and J by 3 bases, with 10 bases of the junction left unmatched. CDR3 loop: CAISESKDSGGLTDTQYF. In nucleotides, the CDR3 is TGTGCCATCAGTGAGTCGAAAGATAGCGGGGGCCTTACAGATACGCAGTATTTT.

Only a few counts were recorded for this clonotype. The chain links TRBV25-1 to TRBJ1-1, with D perhaps TRBD1 (6 bases). Germline CDR1 MGHDK, CDR2 SYGVNS. V was trimmed by 2 bases and J by 12 bases, leaving 16 bases between them. The CDR3 is 13 residues long. In DNA form, the CDR3 reads TGTGCCAGCAGTGAAAGGGCGGGGGCGACGACTTTCTTT. It specifies CASSERAGATTFF.

In its sample, this clonotype was seen a few times. The chain carries TRBV4-2 and TRBJ2-6; D may match TRBD1 or TRBD2 (5 bases each). The germline gives CDR1 LGHNA, CDR2 YNFKEQ. V shed 0 bases and J shed 0 bases, with 12 bases lying between them. CDR3 length: 18 amino acids. CDR3 amino acids: CASSQDVGALSGANVLTF. The CDR3 DNA follows: TGTGCCAGCAGCCAAGACGTCGGGGCCCTCTCTGGGGCCAACGTCCTGACTTTC.

This clonotype came up a few times. The chain is built from TRBV12-3 or TRBV12-4 and TRBJ2-2; 10 bases match TRBD2. Trimming at V came to 7 bases and at J to 2 bases, leaving 7 bases not matched to a gene. This CDR3 contains 16 residues. CDR3 nucleotide sequence: TGTGCCAGCACCCTACTAGCGGGGTCCAACACCGGGGAGCTGTTTTTT. This sequence encodes CASTLLAGSNTGELFF.

This clonotype was seen a handful of times. The chain is built from TRBV6-6 and TRBJ2-7, with D possibly TRBD1 on 5 matching bases. Trimming stripped 0 bases from V and 5 bases from J, with 11 bases between. CDR1 is MNHNY and CDR2 is SVGAGI in the germline V gene (reference sequence). CDR3 length equals 14 residues. CDR3 nucleotide sequence: TGTGCCAGCAGTTACTCCGCAGGGATGAACGAGCAGTACGTC. It specifies CASSYSAGMNEQYV.

Worth noting for this clonotype: Sequence at one end of the junction differs from germline and may be a read error. The chain uses TRBV5-8 and TRBJ1-5, with no clear D. Germline CDR1 is SGHTS and CDR2 is YDEGEE. This CDR3 has 8 amino acids. The CDR3 bases are TGTGCCAGCAGCTTGTCCATTTTT. This encodes CASSLSIF.